A selection of T cell receptor beta chains follows, all from one sample in a study of Graves' ophthalmopathy and Graves' hyperthyroidism. Each CDR3 protein gets one entry after TCRdb re-called the multiplex PCR reads with MiXCR. The sample has approximately 700,000 distinct CDR3 sequences; just over 40% are singletons. Input material: peripheral blood. The receptors were sampled from an adult man with Graves' ophthalmopathy. CDR3s include the opening cysteine and the closing phenylalanine or tryptophan. Each record gives: CDR3 length, J gene, D gene, V gene, clone size, CDR3 protein, CDR3 DNA. The D gene is left open where the match is weak. Some rows have no size entry. The others give once, few or many, or a class for an expanded clone.

13 TRBJ2-5 - TRBV24-1 many CATSFDFGETQYF TGTGCCACCAGTTTTGATTTCGGGGAGACCCAGTACTTC
15 TRBJ2-2 TRBD2 TRBV7-6 - CASSPAGLDTGELFF TGTGCCAGCAGTCCAGCGGGGCTGGACACCGGGGAGCTGTTTTTT
14 TRBJ2-2 TRBD1 TRBV12-5 - CASGLDRGIGELFF TGTGCTAGTGGTTTGGACAGGGGGATCGGGGAGCTGTTTTTT
14 TRBJ2-7 TRBD1 TRBV12-3/TRBV12-4 many CASSSGTGVGEQYF TGTGCCAGCAGTTCCGGGACAGGGGTCGGCGAGCAGTACTTC
15 TRBJ2-7 - TRBV7-8 many CASSLVRAPSYEQYF TGTGCCAGCAGCTTAGTGCGCGCCCCTTCCTACGAGCAGTACTTC
17 TRBJ2-2 - TRBV2 - CASSQGETSRSDGELFF TGTGCCAGCAGCCAAGGCGAAACTTCCAGAAGCGACGGGGAGCTGTTTTTT
14 TRBJ1-4 TRBD1 TRBV20-1 - CSARWGTDPGKLFF TGCAGTGCTAGGTGGGGGACAGATCCTGGAAAACTGTTTTTT
15 TRBJ2-7 - TRBV7-9 many CASTPAGTSGYEQYF TGTGCCAGCACCCCCGCCGGAACGTCCGGCTACGAGCAGTACTTC
15 TRBJ1-2 TRBD1 TRBV14 many CASSQEQGPYYGYTF TGTGCCAGCAGCCAAGAACAGGGGCCCTACTATGGCTACACCTTC
19 TRBJ1-1 TRBD1 TRBV6-6 few CASTAGQGTITNMNTEAFF TGTGCCAGCACCGCGGGACAGGGAACGATTACGAACATGAACACTGAAGCTTTCTTT
15 TRBJ1-5 TRBD1 TRBV7-3 - CASSQGQNSNQPQHF TGTGCCAGCTCACAGGGGCAGAACAGCAATCAGCCCCAGCATTTT
14 TRBJ1-6 - TRBV19 many CASRKRASNSPLHF TGTGCCAGTAGGAAGAGGGCGTCTAATTCACCCCTCCACTTT
16 TRBJ2-2 - TRBV7-2 - CASSLSAGQRTGELFF TGTGCCAGCAGCTTATCTGCGGGACAGAGGACCGGGGAGCTGTTTTTT
14 TRBJ2-3 TRBD1 TRBV7-9 few CASSFWTGADTQYF TGTGCCAGCAGCTTTTGGACAGGCGCGGATACGCAGTATTTT
15 TRBJ2-7 - TRBV10-3 - CAISVLRGPNDEQYF TGTGCCATCAGTGTTTTGAGGGGACCCAACGACGAGCAGTACTTC
13 TRBJ2-7 - TRBV12-3/TRBV12-4 many CATGKTGAYEQYF TGTGCCACCGGGAAGACGGGAGCCTACGAGCAGTACTTC
11 TRBJ1-1 - TRBV19 many CASRSYTEAFF TGTGCCAGTAGGTCGTACACTGAAGCTTTCTTT
15 TRBJ2-5 TRBD2 TRBV2 many CASSRTSGRGETQYF TGTGCCAGCAGCCGGACTAGCGGGAGAGGAGAGACCCAGTACTTC
12 TRBJ1-1 - TRBV7-2 - CAWEAAATEAFF TGTGCCTGGGAGGCAGCCGCGACTGAAGCTTTCTTT
15 TRBJ1-2 - TRBV4-1 - CASSQPGSGAYGYTF TGCGCCAGCAGCCAACCGGGGTCGGGGGCTTATGGCTACACCTTC
15 TRBJ1-5 - TRBV4-1 many CASSQTGTPNQPQHF TGCGCCAGCAGCCAAACCGGGACACCGAATCAGCCCCAGCATTTT
13 TRBJ2-7 - TRBV20-1 many CSASRAVSYEQYF TGCAGTGCTAGTAGGGCAGTCTCCTACGAGCAGTACTTC
14 TRBJ1-3 - TRBV7-2 few CASRGGGHGNTIYF TGTGCCAGCAGGGGGGGGGGGCACGGAAACACCATATATTTT
18 TRBJ2-2 TRBD2 TRBV11-2 - CASSYSNPAGRGTGELFF TGTGCCAGCAGTTACTCGAACCCAGCGGGAAGGGGAACCGGGGAGCTGTTTTTT
14 TRBJ1-1 TRBD1 TRBV12-3/TRBV12-4 few CASHRGPFGTEAFF TGTGCCAGCCACAGGGGACCGTTTGGTACTGAAGCTTTCTTT
16 TRBJ1-1 TRBD1 TRBV15 - CATSPPGTDVNTEAFF TGTGCCACCAGCCCCCCCGGGACAGATGTCAACACTGAAGCTTTCTTT
14 TRBJ1-4 - TRBV5-1 - CASSLGVLNEKLFF TGCGCCAGCAGCTTGGGGGTGCTTAATGAAAAACTGTTTTTT
17 TRBJ2-3 TRBD2 TRBV29-1 - CSAAGTSGTASTDTQYF TGCAGTGCCGCCGGGACTAGCGGGACTGCTAGCACAGATACGCAGTATTTT
14 TRBJ1-2 - TRBV25-1 once CASSQDFQLNDYTF TGCGCCAGCAGCCAAGATTTCCAGCTTAATGACTACACCTTC
12 TRBJ1-3 - TRBV5-6 few CASSLPGGTIYF TGTGCCAGCAGCTTGCCGGGGGGCACCATATATTTT
14 TRBJ2-5 - TRBV2 once CASKADSFQETQYF TGTGCCAGCAAAGCGGACAGTTTCCAAGAGACCCAGTACTTC
14 TRBJ1-2 TRBD1 TRBV29-1 - CSASGTGPNYGYTF TGCAGCGCATCCGGGACAGGGCCTAACTATGGCTACACCTTC
17 TRBJ2-5 - TRBV6-5 many CASSYSNKRVRKETQYF TGTGCCAGCAGTTACTCGAACAAGAGGGTCAGGAAAGAGACCCAGTACTTC
14 TRBJ2-5 - TRBV5-6 - CASRSTGGRLTQYF TGTGCCAGCAGGTCGACAGGCGGACGGTTGACCCAGTACTTC
16 TRBJ1-4 - TRBV4-1 - CASSQEGPTIGEKLFF TGCGCCAGCAGCCAAGAGGGCCCGACCATAGGGGAAAAACTGTTTTTT
15 TRBJ2-5 TRBD1 TRBV5-5 few CASSSRQGWGETQYF TGTGCCAGCAGCTCCCGACAGGGCTGGGGGGAGACCCAGTACTTC
13 TRBJ1-1 TRBD1 TRBV2 many CASPRGVNTEAFF TGTGCCAGCCCCAGGGGGGTGAATACTGAAGCTTTCTTT
11 TRBJ1-1 - TRBV25-1 - CASSAGGYAFF TGTGCCAGCAGTGCCGGGGGATACGCTTTCTTT
15 TRBJ2-1 - TRBV14 - CASSQVRSSYNEQFF TGTGCCAGCAGCCAAGTTCGGAGCTCCTACAATGAGCAGTTCTTC
15 TRBJ1-4 - TRBV25-1 - CASSDARGRDEKLFF TGTGCCAGCAGTGACGCACGGGGTCGGGATGAAAAACTGTTTTTT
12 TRBJ2-5 - TRBV7-3 many CASSLIGETQYF TGTGCCAGCAGCTTAATTGGGGAGACCCAGTACTTC
16 TRBJ1-2 - TRBV15 - CATSSQPTGTGYGYTF TGTGCCACCAGCAGCCAACCGACAGGTACTGGGTATGGCTACACCTTC
14 TRBJ2-7 TRBD1 TRBV5-1 many CASSWGQGLYEQYF TGCGCCAGCAGCTGGGGACAGGGCCTCTACGAGCAGTACTTC
14 TRBJ2-2 - TRBV7-9 - CATQGPLGVAELFF TGTGCCACCCAGGGTCCTCTAGGGGTCGCCGAGCTGTTTTTT
13 TRBJ2-1 - TRBV7-2 few CASSFYLTVEQFF TGTGCCAGCAGCTTTTATCTGACAGTTGAGCAGTTCTTC
16 TRBJ2-2 - TRBV19 - CASIDPSSGNPGELFF TGTGCCAGTATAGACCCCTCCTCGGGGAACCCCGGGGAGCTGTTTTTT
13 TRBJ1-1 - TRBV10-3 many CAISGARGSEAFF TGTGCCATCAGCGGGGCTCGGGGCTCTGAAGCTTTCTTT
15 TRBJ2-5 - TRBV10-3 many CAISVSPDRQETQYF TGTGCCATCAGTGTCTCTCCCGACAGACAAGAGACCCAGTACTTC
15 TRBJ1-5 - TRBV7-2 many CASSLAWVDNQPQHF TGTGCCAGCAGCTTAGCGTGGGTAGACAATCAGCCCCAGCATTTT